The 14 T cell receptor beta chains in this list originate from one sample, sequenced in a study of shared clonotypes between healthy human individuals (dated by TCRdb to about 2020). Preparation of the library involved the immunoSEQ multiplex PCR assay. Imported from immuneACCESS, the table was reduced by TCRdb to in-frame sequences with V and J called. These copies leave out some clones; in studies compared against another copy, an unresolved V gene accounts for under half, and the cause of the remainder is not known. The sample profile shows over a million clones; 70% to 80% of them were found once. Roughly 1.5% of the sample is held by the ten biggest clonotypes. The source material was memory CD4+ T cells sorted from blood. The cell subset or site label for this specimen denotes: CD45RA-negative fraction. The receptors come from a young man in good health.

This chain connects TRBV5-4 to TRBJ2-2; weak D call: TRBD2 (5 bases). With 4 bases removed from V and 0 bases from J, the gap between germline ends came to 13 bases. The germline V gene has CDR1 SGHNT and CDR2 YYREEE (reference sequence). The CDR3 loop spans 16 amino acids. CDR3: CASSPYGGSNTGELFF. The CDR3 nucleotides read TGTGCCAGCAGCCCCTACGGAGGTTCGAACACCGGGGAGCTGTTTTTT.

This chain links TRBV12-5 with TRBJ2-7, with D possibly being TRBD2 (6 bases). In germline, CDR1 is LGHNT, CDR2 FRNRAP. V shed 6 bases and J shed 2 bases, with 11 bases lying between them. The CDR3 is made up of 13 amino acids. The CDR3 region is CASGTGGAYEQYF. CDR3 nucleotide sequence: TGTGCTAGTGGAACCGGGGGAGCCTACGAGCAGTACTTC.

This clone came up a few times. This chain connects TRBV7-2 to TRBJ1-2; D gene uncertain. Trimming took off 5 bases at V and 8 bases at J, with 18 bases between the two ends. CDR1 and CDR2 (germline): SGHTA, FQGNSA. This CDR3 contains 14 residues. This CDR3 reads CASSPYKEGRGYTF. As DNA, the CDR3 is TGTGCCAGCAGCCCGTATAAGGAAGGGAGAGGCTACACCTTC.

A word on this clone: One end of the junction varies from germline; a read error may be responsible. CDR3 region: CASSEGGISGPLF. The CDR3 DNA follows: TGTGCCAGCAGTGAAGGGGGTATCAGCGGGCCCCTCTTC. The V call is TRBV2, the J call TRBJ2-7, with a tentative D call TRBD2 (6 bases). Germline CDR1 and CDR2: SNHLY and FYNNEI. The CDR3 length is 13 residues.

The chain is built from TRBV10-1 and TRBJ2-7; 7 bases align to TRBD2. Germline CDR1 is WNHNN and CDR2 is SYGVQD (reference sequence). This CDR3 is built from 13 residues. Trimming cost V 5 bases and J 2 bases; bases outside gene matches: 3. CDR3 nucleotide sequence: TGCGCCAGCAGTCGGGAGGCAGCCTACGAGCAGTACTTC. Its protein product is CASSREAAYEQYF.

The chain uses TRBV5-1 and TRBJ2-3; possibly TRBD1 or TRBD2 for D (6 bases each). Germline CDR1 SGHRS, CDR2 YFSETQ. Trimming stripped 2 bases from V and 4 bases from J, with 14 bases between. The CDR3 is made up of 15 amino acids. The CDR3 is CASSLGGGSPDTQYF. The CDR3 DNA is TGCGCCAGCAGCTTAGGAGGGGGGTCACCAGATACGCAGTATTTT.

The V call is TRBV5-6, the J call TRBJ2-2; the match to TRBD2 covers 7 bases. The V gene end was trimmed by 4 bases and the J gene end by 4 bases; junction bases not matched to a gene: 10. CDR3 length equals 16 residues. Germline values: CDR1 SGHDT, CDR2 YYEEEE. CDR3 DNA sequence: TGTGCCAGCAGCCGTCAGGGAGGGGCGCGCACCGGGGAGCTGTTTTTT. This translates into CASSRQGGARTGELFF.

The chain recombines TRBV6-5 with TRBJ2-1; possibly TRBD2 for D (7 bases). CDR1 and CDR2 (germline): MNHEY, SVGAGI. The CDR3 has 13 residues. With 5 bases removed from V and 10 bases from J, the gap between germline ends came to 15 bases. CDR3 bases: TGTGCCAGCAGTCGGGGAGGGGGTGGGGAGCAGTTCTTC. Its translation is CASSRGGGGEQFF.

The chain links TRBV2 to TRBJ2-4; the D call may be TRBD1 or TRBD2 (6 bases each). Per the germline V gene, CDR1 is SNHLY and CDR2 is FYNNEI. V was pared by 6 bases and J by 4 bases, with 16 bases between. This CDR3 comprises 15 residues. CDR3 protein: CASRSSGAGKNIQYF. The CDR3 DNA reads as TGTGCCAGCAGGAGCTCGGGGGCAGGGAAAAACATTCAGTACTTC.

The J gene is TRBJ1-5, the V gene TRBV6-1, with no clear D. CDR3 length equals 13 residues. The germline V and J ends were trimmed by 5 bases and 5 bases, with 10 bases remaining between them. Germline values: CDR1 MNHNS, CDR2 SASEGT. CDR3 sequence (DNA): TGTGCCAGCAGTCCAACGACTTATCAGCCCCAGCATTTT. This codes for CASSPTTYQPQHF.

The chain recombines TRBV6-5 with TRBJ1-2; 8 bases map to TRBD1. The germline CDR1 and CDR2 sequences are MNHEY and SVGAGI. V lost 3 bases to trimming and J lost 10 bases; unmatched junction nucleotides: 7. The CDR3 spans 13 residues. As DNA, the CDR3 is TGTGCCAGCAGTTATGGGGACAGGTCCCTCTACACCTTC. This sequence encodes CASSYGDRSLYTF.

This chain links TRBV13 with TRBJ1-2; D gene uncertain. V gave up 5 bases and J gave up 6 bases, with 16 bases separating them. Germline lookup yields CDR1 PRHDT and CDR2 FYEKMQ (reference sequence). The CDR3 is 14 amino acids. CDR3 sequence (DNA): TGTGCCAGCAGCCCGGGCCCCTCGGGAAATGGCTACACCTTC. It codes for CASSPGPSGNGYTF. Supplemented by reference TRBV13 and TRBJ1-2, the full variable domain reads AAGVIQSPRHLIKEKRETATLKCYPIPRHDTVYWYQQGPGQDPQFLISFYEKMQSDKGSIPDRFSAQQFSDYHSELNMSSLELGDSALYFCASSPGPSGNGYTFGSGTRLTVV.

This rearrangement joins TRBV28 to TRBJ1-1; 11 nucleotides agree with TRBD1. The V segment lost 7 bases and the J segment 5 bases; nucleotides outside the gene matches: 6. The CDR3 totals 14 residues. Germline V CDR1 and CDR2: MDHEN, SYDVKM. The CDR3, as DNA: TGTGCCAGCAAAGGACAGGGGGCACAGACTGAAGCTTTCTTT. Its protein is CASKGQGAQTEAFF.

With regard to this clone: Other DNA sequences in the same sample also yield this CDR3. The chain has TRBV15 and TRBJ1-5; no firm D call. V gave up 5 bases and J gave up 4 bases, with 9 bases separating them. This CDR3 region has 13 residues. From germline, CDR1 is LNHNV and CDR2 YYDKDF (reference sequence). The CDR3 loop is CATSGQSNQPQHF. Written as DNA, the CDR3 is TGTGCCACCAGCGGCCAGAGTAATCAGCCCCAGCATTTT.